This T cell receptor beta chain was obtained from a study of shared clonotypes between healthy human individuals. There are 15 residues in the CDR3. Trimming removed 3 bases at V and 0 bases at J, with 11 bases between. Germline V lookup: CDR1 MGHDK, CDR2 SYGVNS. Some clones are missing from TCRdb's copy, which holds only in-frame ones; the method was immunoSEQ multiplex PCR. The table lists roughly 1.4 million clones, approximately 98.5% of them singletons. This rearrangement joins TRBV25-1 to TRBJ2-5, with D perhaps matching TRBD1 (6 bases). Specimen: naive CD4+ T cells sorted from blood. The sample's subset: CD45RA+ positively selected. The receptor was isolated from a young man in good health. The CDR3: CASSDTGPHQETQYF. The CDR3 DNA is TGTGCCAGCAGTGATACAGGGCCCCACCAAGAGACCCAGTACTTC.